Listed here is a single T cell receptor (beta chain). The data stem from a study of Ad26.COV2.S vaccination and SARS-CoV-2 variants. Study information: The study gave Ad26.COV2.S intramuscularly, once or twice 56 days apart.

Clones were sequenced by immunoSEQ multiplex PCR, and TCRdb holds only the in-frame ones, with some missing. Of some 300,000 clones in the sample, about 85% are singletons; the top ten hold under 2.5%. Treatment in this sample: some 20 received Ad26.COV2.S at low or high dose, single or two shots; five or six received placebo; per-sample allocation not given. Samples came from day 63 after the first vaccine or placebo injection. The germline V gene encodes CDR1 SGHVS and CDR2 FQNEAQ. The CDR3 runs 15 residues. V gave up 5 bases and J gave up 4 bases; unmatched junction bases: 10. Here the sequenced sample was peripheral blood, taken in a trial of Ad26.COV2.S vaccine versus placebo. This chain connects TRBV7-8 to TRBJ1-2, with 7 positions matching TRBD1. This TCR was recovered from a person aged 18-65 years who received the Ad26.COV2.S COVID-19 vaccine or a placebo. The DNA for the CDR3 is TGTGCCAGCAGCCTATCGGGACAGCAATCCTATGGCTACACCTTC. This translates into CASSLSGQQSYGYTF.